Listed below are T cell receptor beta chains from one sample, sequenced in a study of early T cells in non-severe SARS-CoV-2 infection. MiXCR, applied by TCRdb to the 5' RACE reads, yields one record per CDR3 protein. This repertoire shows under 90,000 distinct CDR3 sequences, approximately 13% found once; its top ten account for 6%. The sequenced material came from whole blood. The receptor set was obtained from an adult who was a healthcare worker with PCR-confirmed SARS-CoV-2 infection or an uninfected control (not recorded which). CDR3s include the opening cysteine and the closing phenylalanine or tryptophan. D genes are given only for firm matches. Not every row has a clone size; where given, it reads once, few, many or a size class.

>TRBJ2-3|-|-|TRBV7-3
TGTGCCAGCAGCTTAAATGTGGCTAAAGGGGATACGCAGTATTTT
CASSLNVAKGDTQYF
>TRBJ2-6|few|-|TRBV29-1
TGCAGCGTGGTAGAGGCCAACGTCCTGACTTTC
CSVVEANVLTF
>TRBJ2-2|-|-|TRBV29-1
TGCAGCGTTTCCAGTGACACCGGGGAGCGGTTTTTT
CSVSSDTGERFF
>TRBJ2-3|-|TRBD1|TRBV5-1
TGCGCCAGCAGCATAGGACAGGGGTTCGCAGATACGCAGTATTTT
CASSIGQGFADTQYF
>TRBJ2-7|-|-|TRBV6-5
TGTGCCAGCAGTTACTATTGGGGAAACTACGAGCAGTACTTC
CASSYYWGNYEQYF
>TRBJ2-1|-|-|TRBV7-9
TGTGCCAGCAGTTCCACTTCGGGCAGGCTAAGCGATGAGCAGTTCTTC
CASSSTSGRLSDEQFF
>TRBJ2-7|few|-|TRBV19
TGTGCCAGTAGTGCCCTCTCGGGCAGCTCCTACGAGCAGTACTTC
CASSALSGSSYEQYF
>TRBJ1-2|-|TRBD1|TRBV10-3
TGTGCCATCAGTACGGATAGACAGGGTCAAAGCGGCTACACCTTC
CAISTDRQGQSGYTF
>TRBJ1-1|-|TRBD1|TRBV28
TGTGCCAGCAGTCCACAGGGGGCAGTAGGAGCTTTCTTT
CASSPQGAVGAFF
>TRBJ2-5|-|-|TRBV5-5
TGTGCCAGCAGCGCGGGACAACTAGGGGGCCTAGAAGAGACCCAGTACTTC
CASSAGQLGGLEETQYF
>TRBJ2-7|few|TRBD1|TRBV29-1
TGCAGCGTACGGAAGCGGGACAGGGGGCTGGCCCACGAGCAGTACTTC
CSVRKRDRGLAHEQYF
>TRBJ2-7|-|-|TRBV4-2
TGTGCCAGCAGCCCGGGGGACACCTACGAGCAGTACTTC
CASSPGDTYEQYF
>TRBJ2-5|few|TRBD1|TRBV18
TGTGCCAGCTCACCACCGGGAAGGACAGGCTCACAAGAGACCCAGTACTTC
CASSPPGRTGSQETQYF
>TRBJ2-3|-|-|TRBV7-3
TGTGCCAGCAGCCCCTCGTACACAGATACGCAGTATTTT
CASSPSYTDTQYF
>TRBJ2-5|-|TRBD2|TRBV5-8
TGTGCCAGCAGCAGAGGGACTAGACAAGAGACCCAGTACTTC
CASSRGTRQETQYF
>TRBJ2-3|-|TRBD2|TRBV7-2
TGTGCCAGCAGCCGGACTAGCGGGAGGGTCACAGATACGCAGTATTTT
CASSRTSGRVTDTQYF
>TRBJ1-2|few|TRBD1|TRBV2
TGTGCCAGCAGTGCACAGGGGGACAACTATGGCTACACCTTC
CASSAQGDNYGYTF
>TRBJ2-7|-|TRBD2|TRBV25-1
TGTGCCAGCAGTGAGTCAAGCGGGGACTACGAGCAGTACTTC
CASSESSGDYEQYF
>TRBJ1-5|few|-|TRBV2
TGTGCCAGCAGTGTTCAGGGCTCCACATCCCAGCCCCAGCATTTT
CASSVQGSTSQPQHF
>TRBJ2-2|-|-|TRBV5-5
TGTGCCAGCAGGGCCTTCGGGGCCGCGAACACCGGGGAGCTGTTTTTT
CASRAFGAANTGELFF
>TRBJ2-3|few|TRBD2|TRBV2
TGTGCCAGCTTTAGGGTTTTGAGCGGGAGGCCCCGGGATACGCAGTATTTT
CASFRVLSGRPRDTQYF
>TRBJ1-1|few|TRBD1|TRBV9
TGTGCCAGCAGCGTAGGGTTAGGGACAGTGAACACTGAAGCTTTCTTT
CASSVGLGTVNTEAFF
>TRBJ1-1|-|-|TRBV20-1
TGCAGTGCTAGTCCCGCCGGGAGAGACACTGAAGCTTTCTTT
CSASPAGRDTEAFF
>TRBJ2-3|many|TRBD2|TRBV20-1
TGCAGTGCCATAGACGGTAGCGGGAGAGGGGGCACAGATACGCAGTATTTT
CSAIDGSGRGGTDTQYF
>TRBJ1-5|many|-|TRBV19
TGTGCCAGTAAGAGGGTGGAGAGAAATCAGCCCCAGCATTTT
CASKRVERNQPQHF
>TRBJ1-2|few|-|TRBV4-1
TGCGCCAGCAGCCAAGATCGGTGGTACTATGGCTACACCTTC
CASSQDRWYYGYTF
>TRBJ1-1|few|-|TRBV6-5
TGTGCCAGCTCGGCCAGTTTCATCGGCGGCACTGAAGCTTTCTTT
CASSASFIGGTEAFF
>TRBJ2-5|few|-|TRBV3-1
TGTGCCAGCAGCCCCACCCTCGGGGGGCCCTACCAAGAGACCCAGTACTTC
CASSPTLGGPYQETQYF
>TRBJ1-1|-|-|TRBV12-3/TRBV12-4
TGTGCCAGCACCGAGGTCTGGGGGGCACGGGAGAACACTGAAGCTTTCTTT
CASTEVWGARENTEAFF
>TRBJ2-1|few|TRBD2|TRBV20-1
TGCAGTGCCCCGGGACTAGCTTTCTACAATGAGCAGTTCTTC
CSAPGLAFYNEQFF
>TRBJ1-4|many|-|TRBV29-1
TGCAGCGTTGCGGCTGAAAAACTGTTTTTT
CSVAAEKLFF
>TRBJ2-7|few|-|TRBV7-3
TGTGCCAGCAGCCTACATTTTTCGTCCTACGAGCAGTACTTC
CASSLHFSSYEQYF
>TRBJ1-3|-|-|TRBV6-1
TGTGCCAGCAGTGATCTCTCTGGAAACACCATATATTTT
CASSDLSGNTIYF
>TRBJ2-7|few|-|TRBV29-1
TGCAGCGTTGAAGATGGGGGAAACGAGCAGTACTTC
CSVEDGGNEQYF
>TRBJ2-5|few|-|TRBV28
TGTGCCAGCAGTCGGGGCGGGACGGGGGAGACCCAGTACTTC
CASSRGGTGETQYF
>TRBJ2-7|few|-|TRBV5-1
TGCGCCAGCAGCTTGCCGGAGGGGCGTTCGGGGGAGCAGTACTTC
CASSLPEGRSGEQYF
>TRBJ2-7|many|-|TRBV6-1
TGTGCCAGCTACTATCGTGGGGCCTCCTACGAGCAGTACTTC
CASYYRGASYEQYF
>TRBJ1-6|few|TRBD1|TRBV6-5
TGTGCCAGCAACCCGGGACAGGGGAATTCACCCCTCCACTTT
CASNPGQGNSPLHF
>TRBJ1-4|many|-|TRBV20-1
TGCAGTACCCTTCTTTTGGAAAAACTGTTTTTT
CSTLLLEKLFF
>TRBJ2-1|-|-|TRBV2
TGTGCCAGCAGTGTACAGATTTACAATGAGCAGTTCTTC
CASSVQIYNEQFF
>TRBJ1-1|few|TRBD1|TRBV3-1
TGTGCCAGCAGCCTGCAGGCGGGACAGTCCTTT
CASSLQAGQSF
>TRBJ2-7|few|-|TRBV2
TGTGCCAGCAGGGGACTGGCCTACGAGCAGTACTTC
CASRGLAYEQYF
>TRBJ2-5|many|-|TRBV7-2
TGTGCCAGCAGCGGGACTTCCCGGGTGCAGTACTTC
CASSGTSRVQYF
>TRBJ2-7|few|TRBD1|TRBV30
TGTGCCTGGAGTGTAACAGGGGTGCCCCAAAAATCCTTCTTC
CAWSVTGVPQKSFF
>TRBJ2-7|once|TRBD2|TRBV14
TGTGCCAGCAGCCCCCCAAGAGCAAGGGCGGGAGGTGCCTACGAGCAGTACTTC
CASSPPRARAGGAYEQYF
>TRBJ2-7|many|TRBD1|TRBV12-3/TRBV12-4
TGTGCCAGCAGTCGGACAGGGCGGAACGAGCAGTACTTC
CASSRTGRNEQYF
>TRBJ1-4|many|-|TRBV6-5
TGTGCCAGCAGTTACTATCGAAGGCGTCAAAATGAAAAACTGTTTTTT
CASSYYRRRQNEKLFF
>TRBJ1-3|many|TRBD1|TRBV12-3/TRBV12-4
TGTGCCAGCAGTCCCCGGACAGGTTCTGGAAACACCATATATTTT
CASSPRTGSGNTIYF
>TRBJ2-7|few|-|TRBV7-6
TGTGCCAGCAGCCTCCAGCCGAGCTCCTACGAGCAGTACTTC
CASSLQPSSYEQYF
>TRBJ2-3|-|TRBD2|TRBV5-6
TGTGCCAGCAGCGCTAGCGGGGGCACAGATACGCAGTATTTT
CASSASGGTDTQYF
>TRBJ2-3|-|TRBD2|TRBV4-1
TGCGCCAGCAGCCAAGGGGCTGCGGGAGTACTTGCGGCAGATACGCAGTATTTT
CASSQGAAGVLAADTQYF
>TRBJ2-3|-|-|TRBV7-8
TGTGCCAGCAGCCCCCACCCCCCAGATACGCAGTATTTT
CASSPHPPDTQYF
>TRBJ2-7|-|TRBD2|TRBV28
TGTGCCAGCAGTTCTAGCGGGCCCTCCTACGAGCAGTACTTC
CASSSSGPSYEQYF
>TRBJ2-7|few|-|TRBV6-1
TGTGCTATGGGCTCCTTGGGCCGGGGTGAGCAGTACTTC
CAMGSLGRGEQYF
>TRBJ2-3|few|-|TRBV7-3
TGTGCCAGCAGCTTAGTACCAGATACGCAGTATTTT
CASSLVPDTQYF
>TRBJ2-7|-|-|TRBV25-1
TGTGCCAGCACGTCGGGGGCGGGCGAGCAGTACTTC
CASTSGAGEQYF
>TRBJ2-1|many|-|TRBV11-2
TGTGCCAGCAGCTTAGCGGGAGCCTACAATTACAATGAGCAGTTCTTC
CASSLAGAYNYNEQFF
>TRBJ1-1|many|-|TRBV6-1
TGTGCCAGCAGTGCTAACTATGAAGCTTTCTTT
CASSANYEAFF
>TRBJ2-6|-|-|TRBV6-6
TGTGCCAGCACCTACAGGTCTGGGGCCAACGTCCTGACTTTC
CASTYRSGANVLTF
>TRBJ1-2|-|-|TRBV19
TGTGCCAGTAGTATTGGGACTAACTATGGCTACACCTTC
CASSIGTNYGYTF